This TCR beta chain was retrieved from a study of OX40 agonist ivuxolimab in advanced cancers. Study overall: Dose-escalation cases comprised hepatocellular carcinoma, melanoma, renal cell or head and neck cancer.

V was cut by 4 bases and J by 3 bases, with 10 bases left in between. The CDR3 loop spans 14 amino acids. Per germline, CDR1 KGHSH and CDR2 LQKENI. Produced via immunoSEQ multiplex PCR; TCRdb's table is partial and in-frame only. The repertoire holds over 60,000 clones, with about nine tenths as singletons. This clonotype was obtained from an adult with an advanced solid tumor such as melanoma, head and neck, liver or kidney cancer. V usage is TRBV18 and J usage is TRBJ1-5; D may be TRBD1 (6 bases). The material was CD4+ or CD8+ T cells sorted from blood, obtained in a trial of the OX40 agonist ivuxolimab. The CDR3 nucleotides read TGTGCCAGCTCACAACAGGGTCCCAATCAGCCCCAGCATTTT. This sequence encodes CASSQQGPNQPQHF. Supplemented by reference TRBV18 and TRBJ1-5, the full variable domain reads NAGVMQNPRHLVRRRGQEARLRCSPMKGHSHVYWYRQLPEEGLKFMVYLQKENIIDESGMPKERFSAEFPKEGPSILRIQQVVRGDSAAYFCASSQQGPNQPQHFGDGTRLSIL.